This T cell receptor (beta chain) was found in a study of identical twins. To note about this clonotype: The antigen is undetermined.

The CDR3 runs 15 residues. The V end was cut by 5 bases, the J end by 6 bases, with 16 bases between. Per the germline V gene, CDR1 is SGHTA and CDR2 is FQGNSA. Overall study findings and caveats: Conclusions were drawn cross-sectionally by statistical analysis, without following the same donors.

MiXCR was run by TCRdb on the 5' RACE reads, yielding one entry per CDR3 protein. Found here are some 500,000 distinct CDR3 sequences, over 11% of them singletons; the top ten hold about 1%. These data were also filed under a second study, of yellow fever vaccine responses in identical twins.

The sample comprised CD4+ T cells sorted from blood. The source of this sequence is a woman between 18 and 30 years old in good health. The V gene is TRBV7-2, the J gene TRBJ2-2; a weak D match, TRBD1 (5 bases). The CDR3 bases are TGTGCCAGCAGCCTCGGAAGGGGAAGTGCCGGGGAGCTGTTTTTT. Translating it yields CASSLGRGSAGELFF.